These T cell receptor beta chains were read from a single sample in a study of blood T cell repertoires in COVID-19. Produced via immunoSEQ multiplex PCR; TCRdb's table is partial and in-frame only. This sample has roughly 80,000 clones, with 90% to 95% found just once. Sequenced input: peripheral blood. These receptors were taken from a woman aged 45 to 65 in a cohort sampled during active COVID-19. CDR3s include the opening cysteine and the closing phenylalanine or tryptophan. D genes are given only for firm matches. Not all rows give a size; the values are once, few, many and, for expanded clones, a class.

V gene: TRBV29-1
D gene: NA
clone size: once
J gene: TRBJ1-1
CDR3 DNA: TGCAGCGTGGAAAGCCCTATGAGTGCTGAAGCTTTCTTT
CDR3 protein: CSVESPMSAEAFF

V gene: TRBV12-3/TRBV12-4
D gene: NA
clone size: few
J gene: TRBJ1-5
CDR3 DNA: TGTGCCAGCATGAGAGGGATTCAGCCCCAGCATTTT
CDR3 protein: CASMRGIQPQHF

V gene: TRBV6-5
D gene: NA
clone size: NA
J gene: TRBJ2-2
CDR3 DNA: TGTGCCAGCAGTCCCGGGACAACCTCCGGCGGGGAGCTGTTTTTT
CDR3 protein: CASSPGTTSGGELFF

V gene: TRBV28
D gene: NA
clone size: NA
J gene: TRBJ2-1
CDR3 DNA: TGTGCCAGCAGTTTGACTAGTCCTGTCAATGAGCAGTTCTTC
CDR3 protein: CASSLTSPVNEQFF

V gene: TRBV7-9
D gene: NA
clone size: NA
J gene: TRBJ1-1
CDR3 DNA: TGTGCCAGCAACATTGTACGAGGAGTAACTGAAGCTTTCTTT
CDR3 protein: CASNIVRGVTEAFF

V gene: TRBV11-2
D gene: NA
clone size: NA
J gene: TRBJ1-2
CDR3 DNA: TGTGCCAGCAGGAGTAACTATGGCTACACCTTC
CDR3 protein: CASRSNYGYTF

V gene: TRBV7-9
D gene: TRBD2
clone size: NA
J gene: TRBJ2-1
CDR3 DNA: TGTGCCAGCAGCTACCCTAGCGGGAGAGGAGACCTATACAATGAGCAGTTCTTC
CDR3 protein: CASSYPSGRGDLYNEQFF

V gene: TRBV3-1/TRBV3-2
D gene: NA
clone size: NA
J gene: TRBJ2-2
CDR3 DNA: TGTGCCAGCAGCACATCCGGGGAGCTGTTTTTT
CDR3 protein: CASSTSGELFF

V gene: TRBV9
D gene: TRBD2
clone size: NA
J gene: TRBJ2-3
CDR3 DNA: TGTGCCAGCAGCGCCCAGGTGGCTAGCGGGGCTAGCACAGATACGCAGTATTTT
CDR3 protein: CASSAQVASGASTDTQYF

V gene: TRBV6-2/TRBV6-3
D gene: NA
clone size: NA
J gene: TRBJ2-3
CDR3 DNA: TGTGCCAGCAGTTCGTCCTGGCGGGTGACGGGCACAGATACGCAGTATTTT
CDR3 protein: CASSSSWRVTGTDTQYF

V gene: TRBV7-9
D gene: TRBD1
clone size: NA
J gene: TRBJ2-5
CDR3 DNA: TGTGCCAGCAGCTTAGGGGACAGGGGCGAGGAGACCCAGTACTTC
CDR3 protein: CASSLGDRGEETQYF

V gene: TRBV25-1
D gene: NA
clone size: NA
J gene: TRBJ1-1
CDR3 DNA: TGTGCCAGCAGGACGGCGGGTTGGGGCACTGAAGCTTTCTTT
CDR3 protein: CASRTAGWGTEAFF

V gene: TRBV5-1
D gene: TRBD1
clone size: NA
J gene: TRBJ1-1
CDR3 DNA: TGCGCCAGCAGCTTACAACCCGGACAGGGGAGCACTGAAGCTTTCTTT
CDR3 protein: CASSLQPGQGSTEAFF

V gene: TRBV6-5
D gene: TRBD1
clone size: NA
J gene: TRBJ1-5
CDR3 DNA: TGTGCCAGCAGAGCGACAGGGGTAAGTCAGCCCCAGCATTTT
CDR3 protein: CASRATGVSQPQHF

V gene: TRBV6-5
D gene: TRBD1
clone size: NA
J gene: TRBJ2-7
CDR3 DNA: TGTGCCAGCAGGAGGGGACAGGGAGGGAACTACGAGCAGTACTTC
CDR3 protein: CASRRGQGGNYEQYF

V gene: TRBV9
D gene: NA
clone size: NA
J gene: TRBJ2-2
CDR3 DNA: TGTGCCAGCAGCGACCGGGACACGGGCGGGGAGCTGTTTTTT
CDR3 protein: CASSDRDTGGELFF

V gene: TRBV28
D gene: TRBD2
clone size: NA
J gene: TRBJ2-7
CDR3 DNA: TGTGCCAGCAGTTTTGCTAGCGGGAGTAACTCCTACGAGCAGTACTTC
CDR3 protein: CASSFASGSNSYEQYF

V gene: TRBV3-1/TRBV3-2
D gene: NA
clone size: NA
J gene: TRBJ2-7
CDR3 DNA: TGTGCCAGCAGCCCGGGACATCTCTTCGAGCAGTACTTC
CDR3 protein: CASSPGHLFEQYF

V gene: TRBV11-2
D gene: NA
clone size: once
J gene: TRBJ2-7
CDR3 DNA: TGTGCCAGCAGCCCCTCGGACAGAAACTACGAGCAGTACTTC
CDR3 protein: CASSPSDRNYEQYF

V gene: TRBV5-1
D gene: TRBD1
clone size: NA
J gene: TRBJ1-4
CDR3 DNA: TGCGCCAGCAGCCCCCTCCAGGGGGCAGCTGGGGATGAAAAACTGTTTTTT
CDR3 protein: CASSPLQGAAGDEKLFF

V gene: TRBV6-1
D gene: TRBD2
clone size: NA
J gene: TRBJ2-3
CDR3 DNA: TGTGCCAGCAGTGGGGGCGGGAGGGGAAACACAGATACGCAGTATTTT
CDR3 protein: CASSGGGRGNTDTQYF

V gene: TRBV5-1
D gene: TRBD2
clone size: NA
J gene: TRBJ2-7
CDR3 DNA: TGCGCCAGGGCCGGGACTAGCGGGTCCTACGAGCAGTACTTC
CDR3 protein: CARAGTSGSYEQYF

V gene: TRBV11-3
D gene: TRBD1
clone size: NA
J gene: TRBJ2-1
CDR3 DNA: TGTGCCAGCAGCCAGGACAGGGGGCGCGGATATGAGCAGTTCTTC
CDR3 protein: CASSQDRGRGYEQFF

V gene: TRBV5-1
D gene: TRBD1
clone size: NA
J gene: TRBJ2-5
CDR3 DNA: TGCGCCAGCAGCTTTGGGACAGGGAAGGAGACCCAGTACTTC
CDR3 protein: CASSFGTGKETQYF

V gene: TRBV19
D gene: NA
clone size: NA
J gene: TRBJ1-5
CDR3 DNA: TGTGCCAGTAGTCCCAACAGGGACGAACAGCCCCAGCATTTT
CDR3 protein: CASSPNRDEQPQHF

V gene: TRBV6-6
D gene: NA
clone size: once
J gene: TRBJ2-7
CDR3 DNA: TGTGCCAGCAGCGACCCCTATTCGGGATTGCTCTACGAGCAGTACTTC
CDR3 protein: CASSDPYSGLLYEQYF

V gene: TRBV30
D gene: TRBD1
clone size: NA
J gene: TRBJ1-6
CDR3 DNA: TGTGCCTGGAGTGGGGACAGCGGTAATTCACCCCTCCACTTT
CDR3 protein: CAWSGDSGNSPLHF

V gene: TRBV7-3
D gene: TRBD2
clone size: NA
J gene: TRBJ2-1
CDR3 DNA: TGTGCCAGCAGCTTGACTAGCGAGAGCTCCTACAATGAGCAGTTCTTC
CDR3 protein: CASSLTSESSYNEQFF